These 8 T cell receptor beta chains originate from one sample sequenced in a study of T cell responses to AZD1222 COVID-19 vaccine. The table came from immunoSEQ multiplex PCR; TCRdb's copy has only in-frame clones and leaves some out. The sample lists around 78,000 clones, 90% occurring once. Sequenced material: peripheral blood, taken on day 0 of AZD1222 vaccination. Receptor source: an adult in good health.

This chain joins TRBV9 and TRBJ1-1; no clear D gene. The CDR3 loop spans 14 amino acids. In germline, CDR1 is SGDLS, CDR2 YYNGEE. Trimming removed 3 bases at V and 7 bases at J, with 16 bases between. The CDR3 here is CASSEWGRRSEAFF. Here the CDR3 DNA reads TGTGCCAGCAGCGAGTGGGGAAGACGGAGTGAAGCTTTCTTT.

This rearrangement joins TRBV28 to TRBJ1-1; tentative D call: TRBD1 (5 bases). Germline lookup yields CDR1 MDHEN and CDR2 SYDVKM. The CDR3 sequence is 13 residues long. Trimming cost V 7 bases and J 6 bases, with 15 bases left between them. In DNA form, the CDR3 reads TGTGCCAGCATGCTGTTCGTGGGGGCTGAAGCTTTCTTT. Its translation: CASMLFVGAEAFF.

This chain links TRBV4-1 with TRBJ2-1; TRBD2 aligns across 10 bases. This CDR3 region has 18 residues. V lost 4 bases and J lost 0; bases outside the gene matches: 9. The germline gives CDR1 MGHRA, CDR2 YSYEKL. The CDR3 loop reads CASSPGLARGSSYNEQFF. CDR3 coding DNA: TGCGCCAGCAGCCCGGGACTAGCGCGGGGAAGCTCCTACAATGAGCAGTTCTTC.

The J gene is TRBJ1-5, the V gene TRBV7-9; D perhaps matches TRBD1 (5 bases). The CDR3 has 14 amino acids. Germline CDR1 and CDR2: SEHNR and FQNEAQ (reference sequence). Trimming removed 3 bases at V and 0 bases at J, with 6 bases between. This CDR3 is CASSFDSSNQPQHF. The CDR3, as DNA: TGTGCCAGCAGCTTTGACAGTAGCAATCAGCCCCAGCATTTT.

This clone was seen once. The chain joins TRBV24-1 to TRBJ1-5, with TRBD1 as a possible D gene (5 bases). This CDR3 region has 16 residues. Trimming left V 5 bases short and J 7 bases short, with 20 bases between. Germline CDR1 is KGHDR and CDR2 is SFDVKD. CDR3 DNA sequence: TGTGCCACCAGTGCCGGGCGGATGGGGGAGGGCCAGCCCCAGCATTTT. Translated, it gives CATSAGRMGEGQPQHF.

This chain uses TRBV27 with TRBJ1-2; TRBD1 agrees at 9 bases. Per the germline V gene, CDR1 is MNHEY and CDR2 is SMNVEV (reference sequence). The CDR3 consists of 13 residues. J lost 4 bases, V lost 6 bases, and 3 bases had no gene match. CDR3 amino acids: CASRGGQGYGYTF. As DNA, the CDR3 is TGTGCCAGCAGGGGGGGACAGGGCTATGGCTACACCTTC.

The chain employs TRBV6-5 and TRBJ1-1; 9 nucleotides line up with TRBD1. The CDR3 is 15 residues long. The V segment lost 6 bases and the J segment 5 bases; nucleotides outside the gene matches: 10. Germline CDR1 is MNHEY and CDR2 is SVGAGI. The CDR3 DNA reads as TGTGCCAGCAGCCCCGGGACAGGGTCGAGGACTGAAGCTTTCTTT. Translation gives CASSPGTGSRTEAFF.

CDR3 nucleotides: TGCGCCAGCAGCTTGGCCAGATCCTCCTACGAGCAGTACTTC. This encodes CASSLARSSYEQYF. The rearrangement uses TRBV5-1 and TRBJ2-7; no clear D gene. The germline V gene encodes CDR1 SGHRS and CDR2 YFSETQ. Trimming pared 0 bases from V and 0 bases from J, leaving 7 bases between. The length of the CDR3 is 14 residues.